In this sample, the clone carrying this T cell receptor (beta chain) turned up many times. Its cognate antigen is unknown. The read stops 3 residues short of the end of the CDR3; the missing end is completed from the germline J gene. This sample was included in a study of T cell clonality in common variable immunodeficiency. Overall study findings and caveats: CVID subjects had higher TCRbeta clonality than healthy controls, most marked in about a third. CVID patient heterogeneity limited repertoire-clinical complication correlations.

TCRdb keeps only in-frame clones here, not all; method: immunoSEQ multiplex PCR. The sample presents about 52,000 clones, none singletons. V dropped 4 bases and J dropped 5 bases, with 10 bases sitting between them. Germline loops: CDR1 SGHTA, CDR2 FQGTGA. The CDR3 spans 13 residues. The material sequenced was peripheral blood mononuclear cells. V is TRBV7-3 and J is TRBJ2-3; tentative D call: TRBD2 (5 bases). This receptor was identified in a person aged 18 to 75 in good health. The sequenced CDR3 bases are TGTGCCAGCAGCTCCCCCGCGGGAGATACG. Encoded protein: CASSSPAGDT. The CDR3 reads in full as CASSSPAGDTQYF.